These T cell receptor beta chains were read from a single sample in a study of graft-versus-host responses after intestinal transplantation. TCRdb keeps only in-frame clones here, not all; method: immunoSEQ multiplex PCR. The table has over 20,000 clones, 40% seen once. The sample consisted of alloreactive CD4+ T cells from a mixed lymphocyte reaction culture, taken before intestinal transplant. These receptor sequences come from a human patient who received an intestinal transplant. Both conserved end residues are part of each CDR3. The order of the fields is D gene, J gene, clone size, V gene, CDR3 DNA, CDR3 protein. A D gene is named only where the DNA matches it firmly. A clone size is listed for some rows: how often the clone was seen (once, few, many), or a class if it is expanded.

-	TRBJ1-2	-	TRBV7-2	TGTGCCAGCAGCTTAGCGTTAGGGAGGAGCGGCTACACCTTC	CASSLALGRSGYTF
-	TRBJ2-2	-	TRBV10-3	TGTGCCATCAGTGAGGGCGGGGCGAACACCGGGGAGCTGTTTTTT	CAISEGGANTGELFF
-	TRBJ2-1	few	TRBV5-1	TGCGCCAGCGCCGGCCCCGCGCCTAGCTCCTACAATGAGCAGTTCTTC	CASAGPAPSSYNEQFF
TRBD2	TRBJ2-7	few	TRBV6-5	TGTGCCAGCAGTCGGACTAGCGGGAGCTACGAGCAGTACTTC	CASSRTSGSYEQYF
-	TRBJ2-1	few	TRBV6-5	TGTGCCAGCAGGGTACAATATCACATTCTCAATGAGCAGTTCTTC	CASRVQYHILNEQFF
TRBD1	TRBJ2-7	few	TRBV4-2	TGTGCCAGCAGCCCTCGGGACAGGGGAAACTACGAGCAGTACTTC	CASSPRDRGNYEQYF
-	TRBJ1-1	few	TRBV19	TGTGCCAGTAGTTCGCTAGCACGGAACACTGAAGCTTTCTTT	CASSSLARNTEAFF
-	TRBJ1-1	medium-sized	TRBV6-5	TGTGCCACCGGGCGGGGGTTCTTGGGCACTGAAGCTTTCTTT	CATGRGFLGTEAFF
-	TRBJ2-3	-	TRBV28	TGTGCCAGCAGTAAGACTAGACGGGCGACAGATACGCAGTATTTT	CASSKTRRATDTQYF
-	TRBJ2-5	-	TRBV10-3	TGTGCCATCTCCATCCAAGAGACCCAGTACTTC	CAISIQETQYF
TRBD1	TRBJ1-2	-	TRBV28	TGTGCCAGCAGTACAGGGGGCGCCTATGGCTACACCTTC	CASSTGGAYGYTF
-	TRBJ1-1	-	TRBV4-2	TGTGCCAGCAGCCATCTATCCCCGAACACTGAAGCTTTCTTT	CASSHLSPNTEAFF
TRBD1	TRBJ1-5	few	TRBV2	TGTGCCAGCACCGAACAGGGGGCTCATCAGCCCCAGCATTTT	CASTEQGAHQPQHF
TRBD2	TRBJ2-1	-	TRBV4-1	TGCGCCAGCAGCCAAGATCGTGAGGCTAGCGGGAGCTCCTACAATGAGCAGTTCTTC	CASSQDREASGSSYNEQFF
-	TRBJ2-7	-	TRBV7-9	TGTGCCAGCAGCCCATACGGGACATACCCCTACGAGCAGTACTTC	CASSPYGTYPYEQYF
-	TRBJ1-1	few	TRBV2	TGTGCCAGCAGCCAACAGGGACGGAACACTGAAGCTTTCTTT	CASSQQGRNTEAFF
-	TRBJ2-7	few	TRBV7-2	TGTGCCAGCAGCTCTCAGACAGGACCCCCTACCGAGCAGTACTTC	CASSSQTGPPTEQYF
TRBD1	TRBJ1-2	medium-sized	TRBV6-1	TGTGCCAGCAGTGAAAAGGACAGGACCTATGGCTACACCTTC	CASSEKDRTYGYTF
TRBD1	TRBJ1-1	-	TRBV5-1	TGCGCCAGCAGCTTGGGGGGACAGTTGAACACTGAAGCTTTCTTT	CASSLGGQLNTEAFF
TRBD1	TRBJ2-3	medium-sized	TRBV2	TGTGCCAGCAGCCCTGACAGGGGAACAGATACGCAGTATTTT	CASSPDRGTDTQYF
TRBD2	TRBJ2-2	-	TRBV2	TGTGCCAGCAGTCCAGGGACTAGGATCACCGGGGAGCTGTTTTTT	CASSPGTRITGELFF
-	TRBJ2-7	-	TRBV4-2	TGTGCCAGCAGCCATCTACAGGGCTCCGAGCAGTACTTC	CASSHLQGSEQYF
TRBD2	TRBJ2-7	-	TRBV9	TGTGCCAGCAGCGTAGCTAGCGGGAGACTCTACGAGCAGTACTTC	CASSVASGRLYEQYF
-	TRBJ2-3	-	TRBV4-2	TGTGCCAGCAGCCAAGATCTCAGTCCGGGTCCGGATACGCAGTATTTT	CASSQDLSPGPDTQYF
TRBD2	TRBJ2-7	-	TRBV10-3	TGTGCCACGCGGGGGGCCTACGAGCAGTACTTC	CATRGAYEQYF
TRBD1	TRBJ1-5	-	TRBV19	TGTGCCAGCAACTCCGGGACAGGGATTTGGGGGGGCAATCAGCCCCAGCATTTT	CASNSGTGIWGGNQPQHF
-	TRBJ2-3	-	TRBV18	TGTGCCAGCTCACATGCGACTACAGATACGCAGTATTTT	CASSHATTDTQYF